A single sample is the source of the 19 T cell receptor beta chains below, sequenced in a study of a mutant IDH1 vaccine in newly diagnosed glioma. Sequencing was performed with immunoSEQ multiplex PCR; in TCRdb, only in-frame clones are kept and a portion is missing. The repertoire holds some 50,000 clones, around 85% seen once, with around 4.5% in the top ten. Their antigens are not known. Time point specified: week 47, end of study. Doses of 300 ug of mutant IDH1 20-mer peptide were given with topical imiquimod. Sequenced material: PBMCs, taken from a glioma patient whose treatment included an IDH1 peptide vaccine. The source of these receptors is a woman in her 30s with glioma. Some clones in this sample may be carry-over from other donors' samples.

The chain is built from TRBV28 and TRBJ2-7; 11 bases fit TRBD1. From germline, CDR1 is MDHEN and CDR2 SYDVKM. The V segment lost 5 bases and the J segment 5 bases; nucleotides outside the gene matches: 5. The CDR3 is 14 amino acids. DNA for the CDR3: TGTGCCAGCAGTCCGGACAGGGGGCTTGACGAGCAGTACTTC. Residues: CASSPDRGLDEQYF.

This clone appeared once. The chain combines TRBV14 with TRBJ1-2, with no clear D. With 1 base removed from V and 4 bases from J, the gap between germline ends came to 10 bases. Germline CDR1 reads SGHDN; CDR2 reads FVKESK. There are 14 residues in the CDR3. CDR3 loop: CASSQAPRTYGYTF. CDR3 DNA: TGTGCCAGCAGCCAAGCGCCGAGGACCTATGGCTACACCTTC.

The V and J genes are TRBV13 and TRBJ2-6, with D possibly matching TRBD1 (6 bases). Trimming removed 4 bases at V and 4 bases at J, with 11 bases between. The CDR3 is made up of 15 amino acids. The germline CDR1 and CDR2 sequences are PRHDT and FYEKMQ (reference sequence). The CDR3 DNA reads TGTGCCAGCAGCTCCACAGGGTCCGGGGCCAACGTCCTGACTTTC. Translation: CASSSTGSGANVLTF.

The chain is built from TRBV6-1 and TRBJ1-1; 7 bases line up with TRBD1. From germline, CDR1 is MNHNS and CDR2 SASEGT. The CDR3 has 13 amino acids. The J segment lost 5 bases and the V segment lost 6 bases, leaving 6 bases of the junction unmatched. The CDR3 protein is CASSDRDGTEAFF. The CDR3 nucleotides are TGTGCCAGCAGCGACAGGGACGGGACTGAAGCTTTCTTT.

This chain joins TRBV10-3 and TRBJ1-2; no clear D gene. Germline CDR1 ENHRY, CDR2 SYGVKD. The CDR3 has 15 residues. Trimming took off 0 bases at V and 4 bases at J, with 12 bases between the two ends. CDR3 in amino acids: CAISESGFFRYGYTF. CDR3 DNA sequence: TGTGCCATCAGTGAGTCAGGTTTCTTCCGCTATGGCTACACCTTC.

The rearrangement joins TRBV11-2 to TRBJ2-7, with TRBD2 identical over 7 bases. The V and J ends lost 5 bases and 4 bases, in that order; junction bases with no gene match: 11. Germline lookup yields CDR1 SGHAT and CDR2 FQNNGV. The CDR3 is 15 amino acids. The CDR3 bases are TGTGCCAGCAGCGTCCTAGGTGCGGGAGCATACGAGCAGTACTTC. It translates to CASSVLGAGAYEQYF.

The chain uses TRBV28 and TRBJ1-4; no reliable D call. This CDR3 has 15 amino acids. V gave up 6 bases and J gave up 6 bases, with 17 bases separating them. Germline CDR1 is MDHEN and CDR2 is SYDVKM. CDR3 bases: TGTGCCAGCAGCCGAATTGACATAAACTATGAAAAACTGTTTTTT. It translates to CASSRIDINYEKLFF. The whole variable domain, remainder taken from reference TRBV28 and TRBJ1-4, is DVKVTQSSRYLVKRTGEKVFLECVQDMDHENMFWYRQDPGLGLRLIYFSYDVKMKEKGDIPEGYSVSREKKERFSLILESASTNQTSMYLCASSRIDINYEKLFFGSGTQLSVL.

V is TRBV30 and J is TRBJ1-1; D is unclear. With 0 bases removed from V and 6 bases from J, the gap between germline ends came to 14 bases. Germline-derived CDR1 and CDR2 are GTSNPN and SVGIG (reference sequence). The CDR3 runs to 14 residues. As DNA, the CDR3 is TGTGCCTGGAGTGTACTAGTTGGAGATCCTGAAGCTTTCTTT. Its translation is CAWSVLVGDPEAFF. The full variable domain, completed using reference TRBV30 and TRBJ1-1, is SQTIHQWPATLVQPVGSPLSLECTVEGTSNPNLYWYRQAAGRGLQLLFYSVGIGQISSEVPQNLSASRPQDRQFILSSKKLLLSDSGFYLCAWSVLVGDPEAFFGQGTRLTVV.

The chain couples TRBV30 to TRBJ2-4; D unresolved. Per germline, CDR1 GTSNPN and CDR2 SVGIG (reference sequence). Trimming pared 0 bases from V and 12 bases from J, leaving 9 bases between. The CDR3 is 11 amino acids. The CDR3 DNA sequence: TGTGCCTGGAGTGTACGAGAATCTCAGTACTTC. Residues: CAWSVRESQYF. Supplemented by reference TRBV30 and TRBJ2-4, the full variable domain reads SQTIHQWPATLVQPVGSPLSLECTVEGTSNPNLYWYRQAAGRGLQLLFYSVGIGQISSEVPQNLSASRPQDRQFILSSKKLLLSDSGFYLCAWSVRESQYFGAGTRLSVL.

The sample holds one count of this clone. The V and J genes are TRBV5-1 and TRBJ2-2, with D possibly matching TRBD2 (5 bases). Germline V gene lookup returns CDR1 SGHRS and CDR2 YFSETQ. CDR3 length equals 16 residues. Trimming left V 7 bases short and J 5 bases short, with 21 bases between. The CDR3: CASRRRAFGETGELFF. The CDR3, as DNA: TGCGCCAGCCGACGACGGGCCTTCGGGGAAACCGGGGAGCTGTTTTTT.

The DNA for the CDR3 is TGTGCCTGGAGTGTAGCGGGAGGTTCCTACAATGAGCAGTTCTTC. The encoded protein is CAWSVAGGSYNEQFF. This chain uses TRBV30 with TRBJ2-1, with 9 bases matching TRBD2. The ends lost 0 bases at V and 1 base at J; junction bases unmatched: 1. This CDR3 is 15 amino acids long. Germline V CDR1 and CDR2: GTSNPN, SVGIG (reference sequence). The whole variable domain, remainder taken from reference TRBV30 and TRBJ2-1, is SQTIHQWPATLVQPVGSPLSLECTVEGTSNPNLYWYRQAAGRGLQLLFYSVGIGQISSEVPQNLSASRPQDRQFILSSKKLLLSDSGFYLCAWSVAGGSYNEQFFGPGTRLTVL.

This clone has more than one count but fewer than ten. This chain links TRBV2 with TRBJ1-1, with D maybe TRBD1 (6 bases). The V end was cut by 3 bases, the J end by 5 bases, with 10 bases between. Germline CDR1 SNHLY, CDR2 FYNNEI. This CDR3 spans 13 amino acids. The CDR3 loop is CASSDRGRTEAFF. The CDR3 nucleotides are TGTGCCAGCAGTGACAGGGGCAGGACTGAAGCTTTCTTT.

This chain links TRBV5-5 with TRBJ1-1, with D possibly being TRBD1 (6 bases). This CDR3 spans 14 amino acids. The germline gives CDR1 SGHKS, CDR2 YYEKEE (reference sequence). The V and J ends lost 10 bases and 1 base respectively, with 17 bases between them. The CDR3 here is CAGEEGEGNTEAFF. For the CDR3, the DNA is TGTGCCGGGGAGGAGGGGGAAGGGAACACTGAAGCTTTCTTT.

The V and J genes are TRBV6-5 and TRBJ2-7; no definite D call. V lost 2 bases, J lost 5 bases, and 7 bases lay in between. Germline lookup yields CDR1 MNHEY and CDR2 SVGAGI. CDR3 length equals 12 residues. As DNA, the CDR3 is TGTGCCAGCAGTTACCGTAATAACGAGCAGTACTTC. Residues: CASSYRNNEQYF.

The V gene is TRBV19, the J gene TRBJ2-7; 11 bases map to TRBD2. Trimming at V came to 5 bases and at J to 2 bases, leaving 11 bases not matched to a gene. The CDR3 length is 17 residues. Germline V gene sequence: CDR1 LNHDA, CDR2 SQIVND (reference sequence). Here the CDR3 DNA reads TGTGCCAGTAGTTGGAGGGGACTAGCGGAAAGACCCTACGAGCAGTACTTC. Amino acid sequence: CASSWRGLAERPYEQYF.

This sequence joins TRBV30 and TRBJ1-5, with D possibly TRBD1 on 5 matching bases. Trimming removed 7 bases at V and 3 bases at J, with 13 bases between. CDR3 length: 13 amino acids. Germline V gives CDR1 GTSNPN, CDR2 SVGIG (reference sequence). The DNA for the CDR3 is TGTGCCTCGCGGGGGGGACCCAATCAGCCCCAGCATTTT. It encodes CASRGGPNQPQHF.

V gene TRBV9 combines with J gene TRBJ2-7; 7 nucleotides align to TRBD2. With V trimmed by 0 bases and J by 4 bases, 4 bases remained unmatched. Germline V gives CDR1 SGDLS, CDR2 YYNGEE. This CDR3 is built from 14 residues. The CDR3 reads CASSVAAGPYEQYF. As DNA, the CDR3 is TGTGCCAGCAGCGTAGCAGCGGGACCTTACGAGCAGTACTTC.

This chain uses TRBV5-1 with TRBJ2-7, with 12 bases aligning to TRBD1. Germline lookup yields CDR1 SGHRS and CDR2 YFSETQ. The CDR3 has 16 residues. V dropped 0 bases and J dropped 4; count of bases not matched to a gene: 5. For the CDR3, the DNA is TGCGCCAGCAGCTTGGATGGGGACAGGGGGCGATACGAGCAGTACTTC. This translates into CASSLDGDRGRYEQYF. The whole variable domain, remainder taken from reference TRBV5-1 and TRBJ2-7, is KAGVTQTPRYLIKTRGQQVTLSCSPISGHRSVSWYQQTPGQGLQFLFEYFSETQRNKGNFPGRFSGRQFSNSRSEMNVSTLELGDSALYLCASSLDGDRGRYEQYFGPGTRLTVT.

The rearrangement links TRBV13 to TRBJ1-1, with D unresolved. Deletions cut 1 base from V and 4 bases from J, with 13 bases between. There are 15 residues in the CDR3. Per germline, CDR1 PRHDT and CDR2 FYEKMQ (reference sequence). The CDR3 protein is CASSLAAVRGTEAFF. The CDR3 bases are TGTGCCAGCAGCTTAGCCGCGGTACGGGGCACTGAAGCTTTCTTT.